This TCR beta chain originates from a study of blood T cell repertoires in COVID-19. Study-wide context: Researchers got acute and convalescent COVID-19 samples from the United States, Italy and Spain. T cells, B-cell-depleted T cells, or PBMCs supplied cDNA or gDNA.

The CDR3 is made up of 14 amino acids. Trimming took 8 bases from V and 4 from J, leaving 17 bases between them. Germline CDR1 reads MDHEN; CDR2 reads SYDVKM. Authors' methods: Researchers report that nucleated cell counts were estimated from reference gene primer amplification. Repertoires were generated with immunoSEQ multiplex PCR, while TCRdb's copy carries only in-frame clones and drops some. Clone size and the V and J calls come from that table; the DNA yielded D and trimming. The table lists some 31,000 clones, roughly nine tenths of them singletons. Source material: peripheral blood. This clonotype was sampled from a human donor with active COVID-19. The donor label of this sample is uncertain. This chain uses TRBV28 with TRBJ1-1, with a possible D match to TRBD1 (5 bases). The CDR3, as DNA: TGTGCCAGCCGATCGGGTGACAGAAGCACTGAAGCTTTCTTT. This sequence encodes CASRSGDRSTEAFF.